The rows below give T cell receptor beta chains drawn from one sample of a study of T cell changes during pregnancy in multiple sclerosis. Profiling relied on immunoSEQ multiplex PCR, and the TCRdb table lists in-frame clones only, not all of them. The repertoire consists of around 48,000 clones, with 88% occurring once and the leading ten covering roughly 1.2%. The sample was CD4+ T cells from peripheral blood mononuclear cells, taken in the second trimester of pregnancy. The receptor set was obtained from a female donor with multiple sclerosis, enrolled in a pregnancy study. Each CDR3 is given with its conserved first and last residue. D genes are given only for firm matches. Where a row states a size, it is once, few, many or the class of an expanded clone; other rows omit it.

>TRBJ1-1|.|.|TRBV6-1
TGTGCCAGCAGTGAAGAGAGGGAGGACACTGAAGCTTTCTTT
CASSEEREDTEAFF
>TRBJ2-7|TRBD2|.|TRBV10-3
TGTGCCATCAGTAGTAGCGGGGGGTCCTACGAGCAGTACTTC
CAISSSGGSYEQYF
>TRBJ2-2|.|.|TRBV19
TGTGCCATAGGGGTTCCGAACACCGGGGAGCTGTTTTTT
CAIGVPNTGELFF
>TRBJ2-7|TRBD2|.|TRBV2
TGTGCCAGCAGCGGGACTAGCGGGAGTCTGAGCGAGCAGTACTTC
CASSGTSGSLSEQYF
>TRBJ2-3|TRBD2|.|TRBV7-6
TGTGCCAGCAGCTTAGCCGTGACTAGCGCCGCGAAACCGACAGATACGCAGTATTTT
CASSLAVTSAAKPTDTQYF
>TRBJ2-1|TRBD2|.|TRBV12-5
TGTGCTAGTGGTTTGGGTCTGAGCGGGAGCAGGAATGAGCAGTTCTTC
CASGLGLSGSRNEQFF
>TRBJ2-5|.|.|TRBV12-2
TGTGCAAGTCGCTGGAGCGGGTCCCAAGAGACCCAGTACTTC
CASRWSGSQETQYF
>TRBJ2-7|TRBD1|.|TRBV20-1
TGCAGTGCTCGGGACAGCTACGAGCAGTACTTC
CSARDSYEQYF
>TRBJ2-7|TRBD1|.|TRBV2
TGTGCCAGCAGTGAACCTACGACGGCAGGGGGCTACGAGCAGTACTTC
CASSEPTTAGGYEQYF
>TRBJ2-7|TRBD1|.|TRBV27
TGTGCCAGCAGTAGGACAGGCTCCTACGAGCAGTACTTC
CASSRTGSYEQYF
>TRBJ1-1|TRBD1|.|TRBV29-1
TGCAGCGCCTTGACAGGGACGAACACTGAAGCTTTCTTT
CSALTGTNTEAFF
>TRBJ1-2|.|once|TRBV28
TGTGCCAGCAGTTTAGCAGGAGGTTGGGTAGGCTACACCTTC
CASSLAGGWVGYTF
>TRBJ1-2|.|.|TRBV7-2
TGTGCCAGCAGCACGGACAGATATGGCTACACCTTC
CASSTDRYGYTF
>TRBJ2-3|TRBD2|.|TRBV7-2
TGTGCCAGCAGCCCCCCGGGACTAGCCCCAGATACGCAGTATTTT
CASSPPGLAPDTQYF
>TRBJ2-1|TRBD2|once|TRBV9
TGTGCCAGCAGCGTAATGTCTAGCGGGAGTTTAACCTACAATGAGCAGTTCTTC
CASSVMSSGSLTYNEQFF
>TRBJ2-7|TRBD1|.|TRBV28
TGTGCCAGCAGTGTATCCGGGACAGGGACCTACGAGCAGTACTTC
CASSVSGTGTYEQYF
>TRBJ1-2|TRBD1|.|TRBV25-1
TGTGCCAGCAGTGTACCGGGACAGGCATATGGCTACACCTTC
CASSVPGQAYGYTF
>TRBJ1-2|TRBD1|.|TRBV7-2
TGTGCCAGCAGCCAGAACAGGGGGCTAGAACGTGGCTACACCTTC
CASSQNRGLERGYTF
>TRBJ2-4|.|.|TRBV5-1
TGCGCCAGCAGCTCGTCTCGGGGGAGGAACATTCAGTACTTC
CASSSSRGRNIQYF
>TRBJ1-2|.|once|TRBV7-2
TGTGCCAGCAGCTTAGCACAGGGATCATATGGCTACACCTTC
CASSLAQGSYGYTF